Shown below are 11 T cell receptor beta chains from a single sample sequenced in a study of blood T cell repertoires in COVID-19. Sequencing was performed with immunoSEQ multiplex PCR; in TCRdb, only in-frame clones are kept and a portion is missing. The data contain about 21,000 clones, approximately 90% of them seen just once; the ten biggest clones take up more than 20%. Sequenced sample: peripheral blood. These receptors all come from a human donor with active COVID-19. The donor label of this sample is uncertain.

CDR3 nucleotides: TGTGCCAGCACCCCGCCGGCGGGAGGGTACACCGGGGAGCTGTTTTTT. Its translation: CASTPPAGGYTGELFF. The chain couples TRBV6-2 or TRBV6-3 to TRBJ2-2; TRBD2 agrees at 9 bases. V lost 7 bases, J lost 3 bases, and 9 bases stayed unmatched. This CDR3 comprises 16 residues. CDR1 MNHEY and CDR2 SVGEGT come from the germline V gene.

The rearrangement links TRBV28 to TRBJ2-5; 13 bases match TRBD2. Germline V gives CDR1 MDHEN, CDR2 SYDVKM. The CDR3 totals 16 residues. V shed 4 bases and J 3 bases; nucleotides not matched to a gene: 5. The DNA of the CDR3 is TGTGCCAGCAGTTCGAGGACTAGCGGGAGAGAAGAGACCCAGTACTTC. Translating gives CASSSRTSGREETQYF.

The chain joins TRBV28 to TRBJ2-1; 14 bases line up with TRBD2. This CDR3 spans 15 amino acids. CDR1 is MDHEN, CDR2 SYDVKM, per germline. Unmatched junction bases numbered 5, after V lost 6 bases and J lost 7 bases. CDR3 amino acids: CASRPGTSGRNEQFF. The CDR3 DNA is TGTGCCAGCAGACCCGGGACTAGCGGGAGAAATGAGCAGTTCTTC. Complete variable domain (other parts from reference TRBV28 and TRBJ2-1): DVKVTQSSRYLVKRTGEKVFLECVQDMDHENMFWYRQDPGLGLRLIYFSYDVKMKEKGDIPEGYSVSREKKERFSLILESASTNQTSMYLCASRPGTSGRNEQFFGPGTRLTVL.

The chain carries TRBV13 and TRBJ1-4; D possibly corresponds to TRBD1 (6 bases). The germline gives CDR1 PRHDT, CDR2 FYEKMQ (reference sequence). This CDR3 has 16 amino acids. Between the trimmed V and J ends, which lost 0 bases and 6 bases, there was a span of 14 bases. The CDR3 DNA sequence: TGTGCCAGCAGCTTAGGAGACAAGGGGGTAGATGAAAAACTGTTTTTT. Its protein product is CASSLGDKGVDEKLFF.

The chain employs TRBV5-8 and TRBJ2-5, with a weak D call TRBD2 (5 bases). The CDR3 is 15 residues long. CDR1 is SGHTS and CDR2 is YDEGEE in the germline V gene. Trimming cost V 1 base and J 2 bases, with 12 bases left between them. As DNA, the CDR3 is TGTGCCAGCAGCTTGAGTTCGGGATATCAAGAGACCCAGTACTTC. It translates to CASSLSSGYQETQYF.

The chain recombines TRBV5-1 with TRBJ2-7; TRBD2 might be the D (6 bases). V shed 0 bases and J shed 7 bases, with 11 bases lying between them. Germline CDR1 reads SGHRS; CDR2 reads YFSETQ. This CDR3 contains 13 residues. CDR3 residues: CASSLAGGDEQYF. The DNA of the CDR3 is TGCGCCAGCAGCTTGGCCGGAGGGGATGAGCAGTACTTC.

This clone is a singleton in its sample. The V gene is TRBV27, the J gene TRBJ2-1, with TRBD2 identical over 10 bases. J was trimmed by 2 bases and V by 7 bases; bases with no gene match: 8. This CDR3 region has 16 residues. Germline loops: CDR1 MNHEY, CDR2 SMNVEV (reference sequence). Written as DNA, the CDR3 is TGTGCCAGCATTGAGAGGCTAGCGGGAGCCTACAATGAGCAGTTCTTC. This encodes CASIERLAGAYNEQFF.

This chain joins TRBV9 and TRBJ1-6; TRBD1 agrees at 7 bases. Losses at the gene ends were 0 bases for V and 8 bases for J; bases not matched to a gene: 5. The length of the CDR3 is 15 residues. The V gene's germline CDR1 is SGDLS and CDR2 YYNGEE. CDR3 residues: CASSVEGGADSPLHF. The CDR3 DNA reads TGTGCCAGCAGCGTAGAAGGGGGCGCCGATTCACCCCTCCACTTT. The whole variable domain, remainder taken from reference TRBV9 and TRBJ1-6, is DSGVTQTPKHLITATGQRVTLRCSPRSGDLSVYWYQQSLDQGLQFLIQYYNGEERAKGNILERFSAQQFPDLHSELNLSSLELGDSALYFCASSVEGGADSPLHFGNGTRLTVT.

The rearrangement links TRBV29-1 to TRBJ1-4; possible D gene TRBD1, 6 bases. CDR3 size: 13 residues. The V end lost 6 bases, the J end lost 3 bases, and 11 bases lay between the germline ends. In germline, CDR1 is SQVTM, CDR2 ANQGSEA. CDR3 protein: CSVGQSSNEKLFF. CDR3 coding DNA: TGCAGCGTCGGACAGAGCTCTAATGAAAAACTGTTTTTT.

This chain links TRBV4-1 with TRBJ1-1; 7 bases are shared with TRBD1. Germline CDR1 reads MGHRA; CDR2 reads YSYEKL. V dropped 3 bases and J dropped 6; count of bases not matched to a gene: 7. This CDR3 is 14 amino acids long. In nucleotides, the CDR3 is TGCGCCAGCAGCCACGCTACAGGGGTCGCTGAAGCTTTCTTT. Its protein is CASSHATGVAEAFF.

The V gene is TRBV10-3, the J gene TRBJ2-3; no clear D gene. Germline V lookup: CDR1 ENHRY, CDR2 SYGVKD. V gave up 3 bases and J gave up 2 bases, with 3 bases separating them. CDR3 size: 12 residues. The CDR3 spells CAISEYTDTQYF. DNA of the CDR3: TGTGCCATCAGTGAATACACAGATACGCAGTATTTT.